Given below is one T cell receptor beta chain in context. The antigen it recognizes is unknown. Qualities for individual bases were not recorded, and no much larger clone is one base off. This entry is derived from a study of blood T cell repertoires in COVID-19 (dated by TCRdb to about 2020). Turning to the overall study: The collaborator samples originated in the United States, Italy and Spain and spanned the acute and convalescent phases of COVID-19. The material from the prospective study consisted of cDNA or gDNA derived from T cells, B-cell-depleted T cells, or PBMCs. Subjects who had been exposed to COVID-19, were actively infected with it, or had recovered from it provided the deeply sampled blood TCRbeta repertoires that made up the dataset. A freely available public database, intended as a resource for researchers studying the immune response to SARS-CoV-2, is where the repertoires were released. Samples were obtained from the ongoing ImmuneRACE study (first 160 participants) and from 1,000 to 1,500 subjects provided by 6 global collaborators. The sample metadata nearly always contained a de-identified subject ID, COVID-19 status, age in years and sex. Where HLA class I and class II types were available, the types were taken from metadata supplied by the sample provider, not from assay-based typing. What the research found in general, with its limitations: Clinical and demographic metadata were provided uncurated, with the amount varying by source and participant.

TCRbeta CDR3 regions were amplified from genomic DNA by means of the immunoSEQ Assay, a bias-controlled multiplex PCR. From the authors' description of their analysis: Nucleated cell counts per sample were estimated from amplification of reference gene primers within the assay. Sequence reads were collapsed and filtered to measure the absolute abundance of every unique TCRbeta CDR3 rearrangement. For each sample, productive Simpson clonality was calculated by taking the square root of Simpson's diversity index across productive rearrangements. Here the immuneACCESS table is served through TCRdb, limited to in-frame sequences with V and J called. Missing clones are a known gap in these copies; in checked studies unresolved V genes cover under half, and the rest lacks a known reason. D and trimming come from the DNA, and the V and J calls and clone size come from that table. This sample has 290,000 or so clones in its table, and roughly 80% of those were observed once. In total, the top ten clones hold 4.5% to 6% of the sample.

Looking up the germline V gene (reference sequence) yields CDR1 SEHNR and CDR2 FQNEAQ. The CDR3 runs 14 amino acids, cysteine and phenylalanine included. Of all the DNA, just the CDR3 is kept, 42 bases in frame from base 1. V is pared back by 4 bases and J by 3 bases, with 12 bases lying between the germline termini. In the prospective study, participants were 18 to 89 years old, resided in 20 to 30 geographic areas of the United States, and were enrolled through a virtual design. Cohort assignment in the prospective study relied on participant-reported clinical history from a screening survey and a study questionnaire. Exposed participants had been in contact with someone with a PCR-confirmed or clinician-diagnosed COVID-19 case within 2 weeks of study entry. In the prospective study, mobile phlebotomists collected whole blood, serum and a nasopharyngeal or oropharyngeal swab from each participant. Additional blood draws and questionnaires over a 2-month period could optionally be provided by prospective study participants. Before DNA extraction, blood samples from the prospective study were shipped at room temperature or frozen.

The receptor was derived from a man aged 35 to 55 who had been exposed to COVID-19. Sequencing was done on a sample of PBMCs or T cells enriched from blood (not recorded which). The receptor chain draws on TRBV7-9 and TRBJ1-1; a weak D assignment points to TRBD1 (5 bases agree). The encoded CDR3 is CASSSLAGHTEAFF. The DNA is TGTGCCAGCAGCTCCTTGGCAGGGCACACTGAAGCTTTCTTT.